This T cell receptor beta chain is drawn from a study of vaccination and CD4 T cells after COVID-19. Deletions cut 8 bases from V and 1 base from J, with 11 bases between. This CDR3 comprises 13 residues. Germline CDR1 SNHLY, CDR2 FYNNEI. Noted treatment: approximately nine-day PBMC culture with coronavirus spike peptide pools or control peptides (ViraFEST assay). CD4+ T-cell collection from the unexposed donor predated the COVID-19 pandemic (2011-2018). This clonotype was recorded a few times. No antigen is known for it. Sequencing of the DNA from cultured CD4+ T cells was carried out with the Oncomine TCR Beta short-read assay. Each CDR3 protein is one row after TCRdb ran MiXCR on the PCR reads. Of approximately 3,400 distinct CDR3 sequences in the sample, around 24% were seen once.

The genes are TRBV2 and TRBJ1-1; no reliable D call. The sequenced sample was CD4+ T cells from blood, cultured in vitro. This sequence originates from a human donor in good health. The CDR3 DNA is TGTGCCAGCTGGCGGGTTGGGAACACTGAAGCTTTCTTT. It is translated as CASWRVGNTEAFF.